These T cell receptor beta chains were read from a single sample in a study of T cell responses to AZD1222 COVID-19 vaccine. Assay used: immunoSEQ multiplex PCR; TCRdb lists only in-frame clones, some missing. Found here are about 68,000 clones, 85% to 90% of them singletons; the top ten hold roughly 8.3%. The sequencing here drew on peripheral blood, taken on day 0 of AZD1222 vaccination. The source is an adult in good health. The CDR3 runs from the conserved cysteine through the conserved F or W. D genes are given only for firm matches. Not all rows give a size; the values are once, few, many and, for expanded clones, a class.

16	-	TRBV7-2	TRBJ2-7	TRBD2	TGTGCCAGCAGCGACCCTCTCCGGGAGGGATCCTACGAGCAGTACTTC	CASSDPLREGSYEQYF
14	-	TRBV19	TRBJ2-7	-	TGTGCCAGTAGTATCGATGGCCGGGTTTACGAGCAGTACTTC	CASSIDGRVYEQYF
15	-	TRBV12-5	TRBJ2-2	-	TGTGCTAGTGGTTTGGTAGGGGATTCGGCCGGGGAGCTGTTTTTT	CASGLVGDSAGELFF
13	once	TRBV5-1	TRBJ1-1	-	TGCGCCAGCAGCTTGACCGACTTAGCGTCAGCTTTCTTT	CASSLTDLASAFF
15	-	TRBV7-2	TRBJ2-7	TRBD2	TGTGCCAGCAGCTTAGTTGGTAGCGGGAGCTACGAGCAGTACTTC	CASSLVGSGSYEQYF
14	few	TRBV27	TRBJ1-3	-	TGTGCCAGCAGTTTATCGGCAGGAGGAAACACCATATATTTT	CASSLSAGGNTIYF
12	-	TRBV4-3	TRBJ2-7	-	TGCGCCAGCCGCCACCGGGCCGACGGGCAGTACTTC	CASRHRADGQYF
15	few	TRBV27	TRBJ1-2	-	TGTGCCAGCAGTTCAAAAGACAGCGCTTTCTATGGCTACACCTTC	CASSSKDSAFYGYTF
14	-	TRBV20-1	TRBJ1-3	-	TGCAGTGCTAGTGCGGACAACTCTGGAAACACCATATATTTT	CSASADNSGNTIYF
17	-	TRBV5-1	TRBJ1-4	TRBD1	TGCGCCAGCAGCTTGGGGTCCGGGACAGTGGGGGTTGAAAAACTGTTTTTT	CASSLGSGTVGVEKLFF
16	-	TRBV6-2/TRBV6-3	TRBJ2-7	TRBD2	TGTGCCAGCAGTAGGGCCGGGACTAGCGCCTCCTACGAGCAGTACTTC	CASSRAGTSASYEQYF
15	-	TRBV6-5	TRBJ2-2	TRBD2	TGTGCCAGCAGCCCAAGCGGGAGGGCCACCGGGGAGCTGTTTTTT	CASSPSGRATGELFF
14	-	TRBV7-9	TRBJ1-1	-	TGTGCCAGCTCGGCGGGACTGATGAACACTGAAGCTTTCTTT	CASSAGLMNTEAFF
17	-	TRBV6-2/TRBV6-3	TRBJ2-4	-	TGTGCCAGCAGTTACCCCGAGCATGGGGCGGCCAAAAACATTCAGTACTTC	CASSYPEHGAAKNIQYF
14	-	TRBV30	TRBJ2-1	TRBD2	TGTGCCTGGAGAAAGGCTAGCGGGAGTCGGGAGCAGTTCTTC	CAWRKASGSREQFF
14	-	TRBV6-4	TRBJ1-2	-	TGTGCCAGCAGCCGAAACAGGGATAACTATGGCTACACCTTC	CASSRNRDNYGYTF
14	once	TRBV5-4	TRBJ2-7	TRBD2	TGTGCCAGCAGCTCCGGACTAGCGCTTCACGAGCAGTACTTC	CASSSGLALHEQYF